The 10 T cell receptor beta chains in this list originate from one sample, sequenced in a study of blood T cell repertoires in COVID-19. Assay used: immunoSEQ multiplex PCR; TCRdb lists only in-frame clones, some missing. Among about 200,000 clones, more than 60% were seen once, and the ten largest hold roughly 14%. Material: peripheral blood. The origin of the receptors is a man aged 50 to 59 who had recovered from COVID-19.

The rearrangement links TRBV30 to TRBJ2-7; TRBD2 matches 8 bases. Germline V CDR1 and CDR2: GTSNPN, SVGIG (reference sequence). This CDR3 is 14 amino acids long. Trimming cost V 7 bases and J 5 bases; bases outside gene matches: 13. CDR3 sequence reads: CAFNPGGANNEQYF. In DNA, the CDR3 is TGTGCCTTTAATCCGGGGGGGGCTAATAACGAGCAGTACTTC. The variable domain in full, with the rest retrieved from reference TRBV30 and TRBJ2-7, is SQTIHQWPATLVQPVGSPLSLECTVEGTSNPNLYWYRQAAGRGLQLLFYSVGIGQISSEVPQNLSASRPQDRQFILSSKKLLLSDSGFYLCAFNPGGANNEQYFGPGTRLTVT.

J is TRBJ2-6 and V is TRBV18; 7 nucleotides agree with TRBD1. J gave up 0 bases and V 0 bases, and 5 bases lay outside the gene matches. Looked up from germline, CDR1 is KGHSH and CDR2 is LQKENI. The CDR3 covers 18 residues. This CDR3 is CASSPPGTATSGANVLTF. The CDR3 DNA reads TGTGCCAGCTCACCACCGGGGACAGCGACCTCTGGGGCCAACGTCCTGACTTTC.

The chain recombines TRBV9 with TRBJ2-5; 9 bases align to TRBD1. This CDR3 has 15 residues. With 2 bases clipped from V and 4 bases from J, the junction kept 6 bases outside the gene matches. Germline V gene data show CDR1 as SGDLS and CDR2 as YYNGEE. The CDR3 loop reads CASSVRDRDPETQYF. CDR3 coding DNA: TGTGCCAGCAGCGTGAGGGACAGGGACCCAGAGACCCAGTACTTC. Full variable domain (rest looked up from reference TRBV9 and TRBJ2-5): DSGVTQTPKHLITATGQRVTLRCSPRSGDLSVYWYQQSLDQGLQFLIQYYNGEERAKGNILERFSAQQFPDLHSELNLSSLELGDSALYFCASSVRDRDPETQYFGPGTRLLVL.

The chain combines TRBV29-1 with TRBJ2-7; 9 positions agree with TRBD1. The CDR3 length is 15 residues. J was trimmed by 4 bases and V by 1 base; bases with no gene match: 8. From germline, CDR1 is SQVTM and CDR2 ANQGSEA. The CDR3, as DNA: TGCAGCGTTGAAGCTCCGGGACAGGGTGTGTACGAGCAGTACTTC. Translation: CSVEAPGQGVYEQYF.

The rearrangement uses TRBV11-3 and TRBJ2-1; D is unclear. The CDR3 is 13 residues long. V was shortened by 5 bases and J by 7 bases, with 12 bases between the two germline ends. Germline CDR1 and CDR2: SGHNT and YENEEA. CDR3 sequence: CASSVPHLNEQFF. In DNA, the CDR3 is TGTGCCAGCAGCGTACCTCACTTAAATGAGCAGTTCTTC. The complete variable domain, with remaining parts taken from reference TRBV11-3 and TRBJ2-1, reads EAGVVQSPRYKIIEKKQPVAFWCNPISGHNTLYWYLQNLGQGPELLIRYENEEAVDDSQLPKDRFSAERLKGVDSTLKIQPAELGDSAVYLCASSVPHLNEQFFGPGTRLTVL.

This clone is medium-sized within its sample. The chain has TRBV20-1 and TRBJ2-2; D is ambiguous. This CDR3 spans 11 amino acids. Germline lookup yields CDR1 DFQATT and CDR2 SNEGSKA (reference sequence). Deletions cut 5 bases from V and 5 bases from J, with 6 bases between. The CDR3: CSAAGTGELFF. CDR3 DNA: TGCAGTGCTGCCGGTACCGGGGAGCTGTTTTTT.

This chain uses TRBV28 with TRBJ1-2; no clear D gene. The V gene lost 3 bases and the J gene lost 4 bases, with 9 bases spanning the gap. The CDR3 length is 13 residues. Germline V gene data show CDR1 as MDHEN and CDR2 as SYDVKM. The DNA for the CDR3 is TGTGCCAGCAGTTTTTCCGGGAGCTATGGCTACACCTTC. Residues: CASSFSGSYGYTF.

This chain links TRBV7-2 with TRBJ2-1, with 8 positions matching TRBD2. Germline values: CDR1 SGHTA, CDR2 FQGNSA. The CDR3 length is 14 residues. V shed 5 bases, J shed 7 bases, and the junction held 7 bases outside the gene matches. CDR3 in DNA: TGTGCCAGCAGCAAAGGACTAGCATTTAATGAGCAGTTCTTC. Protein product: CASSKGLAFNEQFF. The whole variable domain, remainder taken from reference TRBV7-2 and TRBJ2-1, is GAGVSQSPSNKVTEKGKDVELRCDPISGHTALYWYRQSLGQGLEFLIYFQGNSAPDKSGLPSDRFSAERTGGSVSTLTIQRTQQEDSAVYLCASSKGLAFNEQFFGPGTRLTVL.

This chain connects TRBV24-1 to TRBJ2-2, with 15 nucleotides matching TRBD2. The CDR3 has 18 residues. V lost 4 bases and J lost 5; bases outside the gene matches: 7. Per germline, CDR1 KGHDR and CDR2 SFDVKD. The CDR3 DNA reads TGTGCCACCAGTGACTCCGGGACTAGCGGGAGGTGGACCGGGGAGCTGTTTTTT. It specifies CATSDSGTSGRWTGELFF.

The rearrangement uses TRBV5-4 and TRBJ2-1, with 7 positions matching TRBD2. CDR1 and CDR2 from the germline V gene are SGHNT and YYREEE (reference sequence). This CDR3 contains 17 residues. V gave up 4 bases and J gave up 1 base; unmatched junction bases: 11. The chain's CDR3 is CASSGGASGQSYNEQFF. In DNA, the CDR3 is TGTGCCAGCAGCGGAGGGGCTAGCGGACAATCCTACAATGAGCAGTTCTTC. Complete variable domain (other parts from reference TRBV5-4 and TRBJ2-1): ETGVTQSPTHLIKTRGQQVTLRCSSQSGHNTVSWYQQALGQGPQFIFQYYREEENGRGNFPPRFSGLQFPNYSSELNVNALELDDSALYLCASSGGASGQSYNEQFFGPGTRLTVL.